The clone carrying this T cell receptor beta chain was counted ten times or more. This library used roughly 0.4 ug RNA and molecular barcoded adaptors spanning alpha/delta and beta/gamma chains. TCRdb reanalysed the reads using MiXCR and keeps one entry per CDR3 protein. The profile covers 35,000 to 45,000 distinct CDR3 sequences, with 12% to 15% appearing a single time and roughly 40% taken by the ten largest. These data come from a study of read filtering for tumor transcriptome and immune sequencing. About the study: Among patients, 17 were male and around 13 female, aged about 40 to 90 (mean around 66).

This CDR3 comprises 16 residues. Trimming left V 5 bases short and J 10 bases short, with 24 bases between. Germline assignment: CDR1 MNHEY and CDR2 SVGEGT. This receptor was taken from a donor at least 40 years old with multiple myeloma. The chain carries TRBV6-2 or TRBV6-3 and TRBJ2-1, with D tentatively TRBD1 (6 bases). What was sequenced was a population of CD138-negative cells sorted from bone marrow. CDR3 amino acids: CASSPEGVLAAREQFF. CDR3 DNA: TGTGCCAGCAGTCCAGAGGGGGTGCTAGCCGCTCGCGAGCAGTTCTTC.